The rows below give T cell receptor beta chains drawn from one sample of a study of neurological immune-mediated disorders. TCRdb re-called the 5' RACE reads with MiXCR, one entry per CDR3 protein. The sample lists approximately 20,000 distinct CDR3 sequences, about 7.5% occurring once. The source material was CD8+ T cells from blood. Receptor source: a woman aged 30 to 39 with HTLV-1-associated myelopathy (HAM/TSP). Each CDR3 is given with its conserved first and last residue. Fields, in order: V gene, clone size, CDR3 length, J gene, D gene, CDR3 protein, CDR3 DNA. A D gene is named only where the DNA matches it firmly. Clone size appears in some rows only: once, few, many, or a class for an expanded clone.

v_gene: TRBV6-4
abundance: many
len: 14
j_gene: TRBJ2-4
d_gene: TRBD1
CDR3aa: CASSPTGTENIQYF
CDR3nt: TGTGCCAGCAGCCCAACCGGGACAGAAAACATTCAGTACTTC

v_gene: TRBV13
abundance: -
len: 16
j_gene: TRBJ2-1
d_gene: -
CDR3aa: CASSVYRGGYYNEQFF
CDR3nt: TGTGCCAGCAGCGTATACAGGGGGGGTTACTACAATGAGCAGTTCTTC

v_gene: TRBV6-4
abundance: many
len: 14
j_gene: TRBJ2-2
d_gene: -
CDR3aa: CASSDSIETGELFF
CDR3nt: TGTGCCAGCAGTGACTCGATAGAGACCGGGGAGCTGTTTTTT

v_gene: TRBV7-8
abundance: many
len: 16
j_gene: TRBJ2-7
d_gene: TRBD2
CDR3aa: CASSPLAGPYSYEQYF
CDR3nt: TGTGCCAGCAGCCCCTTAGCGGGACCTTACTCCTACGAGCAGTACTTC

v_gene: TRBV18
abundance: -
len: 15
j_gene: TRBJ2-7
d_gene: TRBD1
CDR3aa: CASSPQGDRSYEQYF
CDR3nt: TGTGCCAGCTCACCGCAGGGGGACAGATCCTACGAGCAGTACTTC

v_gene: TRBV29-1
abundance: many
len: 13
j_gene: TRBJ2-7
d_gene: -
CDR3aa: CSVRDGSSYEQYF
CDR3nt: TGCAGCGTACGCGACGGAAGCTCCTACGAGCAGTACTTC

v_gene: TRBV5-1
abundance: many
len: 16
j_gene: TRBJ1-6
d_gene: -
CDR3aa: CASSLAGAGRNSPLHF
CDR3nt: TGCGCCAGCAGCTTGGCGGGGGCAGGGAGAAATTCACCCCTCCACTTT

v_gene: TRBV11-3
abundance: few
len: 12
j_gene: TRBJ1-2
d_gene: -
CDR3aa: CASSKGLYGYTF
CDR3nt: TGTGCCAGCAGCAAAGGACTCTATGGCTACACCTTC

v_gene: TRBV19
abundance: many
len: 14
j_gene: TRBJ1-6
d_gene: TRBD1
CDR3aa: CASATGTGNSPLHF
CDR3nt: TGTGCCAGCGCTACCGGGACAGGGAATTCACCCCTCCACTTT

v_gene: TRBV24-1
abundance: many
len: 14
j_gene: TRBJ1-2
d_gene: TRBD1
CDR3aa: CATSDQTGNYGYTF
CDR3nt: TGTGCCACCAGTGACCAGACAGGGAACTATGGCTACACCTTC

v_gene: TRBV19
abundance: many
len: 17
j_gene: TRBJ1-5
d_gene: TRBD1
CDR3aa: CASSIEAGGRGNQPQHF
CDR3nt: TGTGCCAGTAGTATTGAGGCAGGGGGCCGGGGCAATCAGCCCCAGCATTTT

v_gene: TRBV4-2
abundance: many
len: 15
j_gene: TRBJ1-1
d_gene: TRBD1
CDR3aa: CASSQGAGGATEAFF
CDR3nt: TGTGCCAGCAGCCAAGGGGCAGGGGGGGCGACTGAAGCTTTCTTT

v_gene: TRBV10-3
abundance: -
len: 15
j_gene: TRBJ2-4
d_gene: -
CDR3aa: CAISEREDAKNIKYF
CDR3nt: TGTGCCATCAGTGAGAGAGAGGATGCCAAAAACATTAAGTACTTC